This entry features one T cell receptor beta chain sequence. The protocol was immunoSEQ multiplex PCR, while the TCRdb copy is restricted to in-frame clones and leaves out a portion. The sample includes approximately 81,000 clones, 93% of them seen just once. This entry belongs to a study of OX40 agonist ivuxolimab in advanced cancers. The CDR3 loop spans 17 amino acids. Per germline, CDR1 SGDLS and CDR2 YYNGEE. J gave up 2 bases and V 2 bases, and 7 bases lay outside the gene matches. The clonotype originates from an adult with an advanced solid tumor such as melanoma, head and neck, liver or kidney cancer. This sample comprised CD4+ or CD8+ T cells sorted from blood, obtained in a trial of the OX40 agonist ivuxolimab. The V call is TRBV9, the J call TRBJ2-3, with 11 bases matching TRBD1. CDR3 amino acids: CASSVPRDRGNTDTQYF. The DNA of the CDR3 is TGTGCCAGCAGCGTGCCCCGGGACAGGGGGAACACAGATACGCAGTATTTT.